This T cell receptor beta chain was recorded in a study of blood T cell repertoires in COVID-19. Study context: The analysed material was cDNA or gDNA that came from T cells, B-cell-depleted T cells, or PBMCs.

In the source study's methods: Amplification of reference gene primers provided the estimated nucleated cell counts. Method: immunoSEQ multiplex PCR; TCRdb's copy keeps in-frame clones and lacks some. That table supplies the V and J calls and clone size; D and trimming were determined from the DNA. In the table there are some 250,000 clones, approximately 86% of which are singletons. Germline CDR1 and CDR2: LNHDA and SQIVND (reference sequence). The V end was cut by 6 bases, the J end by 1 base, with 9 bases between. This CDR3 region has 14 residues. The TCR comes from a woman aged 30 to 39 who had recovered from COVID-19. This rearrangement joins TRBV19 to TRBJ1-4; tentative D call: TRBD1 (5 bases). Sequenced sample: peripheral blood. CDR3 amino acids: CASSDRLTNEKLFF. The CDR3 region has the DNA TGTGCCAGTAGCGACAGACTAACTAATGAAAAACTGTTTTTT.